One T cell receptor beta chain is described in this entry. This clonotype was observed at least ten times. Its target antigen remains unknown. No base qualities exist here, and no much larger clone lies one base off it. This sample is drawn from a study of early T cells in non-severe SARS-CoV-2 infection listed by TCRdb under 2021. Context from the whole study: TCR sequencing used bulk RNA from unsorted whole blood, so alpha and beta chains could not be paired. The investigation overall reported the following: VDJdb matching was skewed toward anti-spike CD8 responses and likely underestimated virus-specific expansions by missing private and CD4 specificities.

Library method: 5' RACE. The listed sequencing device is NextSeq 500. To correct for sequencing error and PCR bias, the TCR library protocol tagged individual cDNA molecules with unique molecular identifiers. Sequencing covered both TCR alpha and beta chains, and within each sample the abundances of alpha and beta sequences were tightly co-correlated. The original pipeline was this. Decombinator V4 was used to annotate the V gene, J gene and CDR3 of the TCR sequences. TCRs were defined as expanded if a significant change between any two time points was detected under a Poisson model with p below 0.0001. TCR abundances were normalised to the total number of TCRs sequenced per sample and were expressed as counts per million. TRAV1-2 paired with TRAJ12, TRAJ20 or TRAJ33 defined MAIT TCRs, while TRAV10 paired with TRAJ18 defined iNKT TCRs. VDJdb, accessed 1 November 2021, was searched for CMV, EBV and SARS-CoV-2 annotated TCRs, excluding TCRs annotated for multiple antigens. TCRdb handled the public reads itself, with Q25 trimming in fastp and clone calling in MiXCR, and kept productive beta chains. Identical CDR3 protein sequences are pooled into one entry, listed with their most common genes and DNA. The V and J calls and clone size come from TCRdb's table, not from the authors' own analysis. The sample table contains 45,000 or so distinct CDR3 sequences; only one count was recorded for roughly 7.3% of them. In total, the top ten clones hold 7% to 10% of the sample.

Set within a cohort of healthcare workers in London, UK, this nested case-control study involved weekly PCR testing of nasopharyngeal swabs along with blood sampling. Healthcare workers were enrolled in the week of the UK lockdown, from 23 to 31 March 2020, and were followed every week for up to roughly 16 weeks. Trimming costs V 2 bases and J 0 bases, and their ends lie 15 bases apart. Inclusive of the bounding cysteine and phenylalanine, the CDR3 is 17 residues long. Only the CDR3 part of the read is kept: 51 bases, read in frame from the first base. Via the germline V gene, CDR1 is MNHEY and CDR2 SVGEGT.

Sequencing was done on a sample of whole blood. This TCR derives from an adult who was a healthcare worker with PCR-confirmed SARS-CoV-2 infection or an uninfected control (not recorded which). The chain is assembled from TRBV6-2 or TRBV6-3 and TRBJ2-3; D gene: possibly TRBD2, on 5 matching bases. Here is the DNA: TGTGCCAGCAGTTACGATACGTACGGCGGGAGCACAGATACGCAGTATTTT. Translated, this gives CASSYDTYGGSTDTQYF.